This T cell receptor (beta chain) originates from a study of cytotoxic CD8 clonotypes in ibrutinib-treated CLL. Germline V gene sequence: CDR1 SGHRS, CDR2 YFSETQ. J lost 5 bases, V lost 1 base, and 8 bases had no gene match. This CDR3 comprises 15 residues. Study-level results: Sustained-remission and progressing patients had unequal sampling times.

Investigators sought sequencing depths of between 1 in 200,000 and 1 in 1 million T cells. Profiling relied on immunoSEQ multiplex PCR, and the TCRdb table lists in-frame clones only, not all of them. The sample consists of some 47,000 clones, roughly 57% of them appearing once. On this clone itself: Its antigen is currently unknown.

The chain carries TRBV5-1 and TRBJ1-2; 7 bases are shared with TRBD1. Source: PBMCs, taken after 24 months of ibrutinib treatment. This receptor was obtained from a human donor with chronic lymphocytic leukemia. The CDR3 sequence: CASSLSGDRNYGYTF. DNA for the CDR3: TGCGCCAGCAGCTTGAGTGGGGACAGAAATTATGGCTACACCTTC.